A selection of T cell receptor beta chains follows, all from one sample in a study of cytomegalovirus exposure and HLA in healthy donors. Repertoires were generated with immunoSEQ multiplex PCR, while TCRdb's copy carries only in-frame clones and drops some. This table has 30,000 to 35,000 clones, 75% to 85% appearing once. Sequenced input: PBMCs. The receptors were sampled from a male donor in good health and CMV-seronegative. CDR3s include the opening cysteine and the closing phenylalanine or tryptophan. Fields, in order: clone size, V gene, CDR3 length, J gene, D gene, CDR3 protein, CDR3 DNA. D genes are given only for firm matches. Only some rows state a clone size, as once, few, many or a class for expanded clones.

.	TRBV4-2	18	TRBJ2-7	TRBD2	CASSQDRNSGVSSYEQYF	TGTGCCAGCAGCCAAGATCGGAATAGCGGGGTGAGCTCCTACGAGCAGTACTTC
few	TRBV7-8	17	TRBJ2-5	TRBD2	CASSPRPGTSGKETQYF	TGTGCCAGCAGCCCTCGACCAGGGACTAGCGGGAAAGAGACCCAGTACTTC
.	TRBV29-1	17	TRBJ1-2	.	CSVGPEGVLNPGYGYTF	TGCAGCGTGGGTCCCGAGGGGGTATTAAACCCGGGTTATGGCTACACCTTC
.	TRBV5-6	16	TRBJ1-4	.	CASSFGQVPANEKLFF	TGTGCCAGCAGCTTTGGCCAGGTTCCGGCTAATGAAAAACTGTTTTTT
.	TRBV25-1	13	TRBJ2-2	.	CASANGRIGELFF	TGTGCCAGCGCGAATGGGAGGATTGGGGAGCTGTTTTTT
few	TRBV9	12	TRBJ1-2	.	CASSVERHGYTF	TGTGCCAGCAGCGTAGAGAGGCATGGCTACACCTTC
.	TRBV5-1	17	TRBJ2-1	TRBD2	CASSSSSGGSGSNEQFF	TGCGCCAGCAGCTCTTCCTCGGGCGGGAGTGGGAGCAATGAGCAGTTCTTC
.	TRBV5-1	14	TRBJ1-2	TRBD1	CASSLGTGGPGYTF	TGCGCCAGCAGCTTAGGGACAGGGGGACCTGGCTACACCTTC
once	TRBV7-6	13	TRBJ1-1	.	CASSLGENTEAFF	TGTGCCAGCAGCTTAGGAGAGAACACTGAAGCTTTCTTT
.	TRBV7-9	13	TRBJ1-2	.	CASSLGLNYGYTF	TGTGCCAGCAGCTTAGGTCTTAACTATGGCTACACCTTC
.	TRBV5-1	15	TRBJ1-5	.	CASTLGPGSNQPQHF	TGCGCCAGCACCTTAGGGCCAGGGAGCAATCAGCCCCAGCATTTT
.	TRBV28	16	TRBJ1-5	TRBD1	CASSRRQGYSNQPQHF	TGTGCCAGCAGCCGGCGACAGGGATATAGCAATCAGCCCCAGCATTTT
.	TRBV4-1	14	TRBJ1-1	TRBD1	CASSRTGGNTEAFF	TGCGCCAGCAGCCGGACAGGGGGCAACACTGAAGCTTTCTTT
.	TRBV29-1	15	TRBJ2-7	TRBD2	CSVEVGLAGMYEQYF	TGCAGCGTTGAAGTCGGGCTAGCGGGTATGTACGAGCAGTACTTC
.	TRBV19	12	TRBJ1-1	.	CASLGRGTEAFF	TGTGCCAGCCTGGGCCGCGGGACTGAAGCTTTCTTT
.	TRBV25-1	13	TRBJ1-1	.	CASRKTANTEAFF	TGTGCCAGCAGGAAGACAGCGAACACTGAAGCTTTCTTT
.	TRBV2	13	TRBJ1-4	.	CASSSSGVEKLFF	TGTGCCAGCAGTTCTTCAGGTGTCGAAAAACTGTTTTTT
.	TRBV2	14	TRBJ1-1	.	CASIPRTANTEAFF	TGTGCCAGCATCCCAAGGACAGCGAACACTGAAGCTTTCTTT
.	TRBV5-1	15	TRBJ2-1	TRBD2	CASSRAGELYNEQFF	TGCGCCAGCAGCCGGGCGGGAGAGCTTTACAATGAGCAGTTCTTC
.	TRBV30	16	TRBJ1-1	TRBD1	CAWGLDRASMNTEAFF	TGTGCCTGGGGGCTCGACAGGGCCTCCATGAACACTGAAGCTTTCTTT
.	TRBV2	12	TRBJ2-5	TRBD1	CASSRTGETQYF	TGTGCCAGCAGTCGGACAGGAGAGACCCAGTACTTC
few	TRBV7-2	15	TRBJ1-1	.	CASSLHRRGNTEAFF	TGTGCCAGCAGCCTTCATCGACGGGGGAACACTGAAGCTTTCTTT
once	TRBV7-2	16	TRBJ2-1	.	CASSFSGAGVYNEQFF	TGTGCCAGCAGTTTCTCGGGGGCGGGGGTCTACAATGAGCAGTTCTTC
.	TRBV6-5	14	TRBJ2-7	.	CASSAGQIPHEQYF	TGTGCCAGCAGCGCTGGACAGATTCCACACGAGCAGTACTTC
.	TRBV19	15	TRBJ2-1	TRBD1	CASIGWGQGGNEQFF	TGTGCCAGTATTGGTTGGGGACAGGGAGGTAATGAGCAGTTCTTC
.	TRBV30	12	TRBJ1-1	TRBD1	CAWGGQGLEAFF	TGTGCCTGGGGGGGACAGGGTCTTGAAGCTTTCTTT
.	TRBV5-1	17	TRBJ2-3	TRBD1	CASSPGTGGSRTDTQYF	TGCGCCAGCAGCCCGGGGACAGGGGGCTCTCGAACAGATACGCAGTATTTT
.	TRBV7-2	14	TRBJ1-3	TRBD1	CASNTGQVGNTIYF	TGTGCCAGCAATACAGGACAGGTTGGAAACACCATATATTTT
.	TRBV28	13	TRBJ1-2	TRBD1	CASGDSEVYGYTF	TGTGCCAGCGGGGACAGCGAAGTATATGGCTACACCTTC
.	TRBV7-2	14	TRBJ1-2	.	CASRRQQGNYGYTF	TGTGCCAGCCGACGACAACAGGGTAACTATGGCTACACCTTC
.	TRBV7-9	16	TRBJ2-2	.	CASSWVGTTNTGELFF	TGTGCCAGCAGCTGGGTGGGGACAACGAACACCGGGGAGCTGTTTTTT
.	TRBV6-1	15	TRBJ1-2	TRBD1	CASTLSPDRGYGYTF	TGTGCCAGCACCCTAAGTCCGGACAGGGGATATGGCTACACCTTC
.	TRBV6-4	14	TRBJ2-2	TRBD1	CASKTGGNTGELFF	TGTGCCAGCAAAACAGGGGGGAACACCGGGGAGCTGTTTTTT
.	TRBV6-5	13	TRBJ1-5	.	CASSYSLNQPQHF	TGTGCCAGCAGTTACTCCCTAAATCAGCCCCAGCATTTT
.	TRBV9	15	TRBJ2-5	TRBD2	CASSLAGGLRETQYF	TGTGCCAGCAGCCTAGCGGGGGGCCTCCGAGAGACCCAGTACTTC
.	TRBV30	15	TRBJ1-2	.	CAWSLTGFSWGGYTF	TGTGCCTGGAGTCTAACAGGGTTCTCTTGGGGTGGCTACACCTTC
.	TRBV14	19	TRBJ1-3	.	CASSHLLSDRSISGNTIYF	TGTGCCAGCAGCCATCTTCTATCCGACAGATCGATCTCTGGAAACACCATATATTTT
.	TRBV5-1	14	TRBJ2-7	TRBD1	CASSRRDSSYEQYF	TGCGCCAGCAGCCGCCGGGACAGCTCCTACGAGCAGTACTTC
.	TRBV25-1	15	TRBJ2-7	TRBD2	CASSESSGRAYEQYF	TGTGCCAGCAGTGAATCTAGCGGGAGGGCTTACGAGCAGTACTTC
.	TRBV14	14	TRBJ2-7	.	CASSSRGTWGEQYF	TGTGCCAGCAGCTCCCGGGGGACCTGGGGCGAGCAGTACTTC
.	TRBV30	14	TRBJ1-5	.	CAWSAGLSNQPQHF	TGTGCCTGGAGTGCCGGTCTTAGCAATCAGCCCCAGCATTTT
once	TRBV5-1	15	TRBJ1-2	TRBD1	CASSLELGTGFGYTF	TGCGCCAGCAGCTTGGAGTTGGGGACAGGGTTTGGCTACACCTTC
.	TRBV2	15	TRBJ2-3	TRBD1	CASSGQGVRTDTQYF	TGTGCCAGCAGTGGACAGGGTGTTCGAACAGATACGCAGTATTTT
.	TRBV7-6	13	TRBJ2-7	.	CASSLGQDNEQYF	TGTGCCAGCAGCTTAGGGCAGGACAACGAGCAGTACTTC
.	TRBV5-1	16	TRBJ2-7	TRBD1	CASSLETPDRGSEQYF	TGCGCCAGCAGCTTGGAAACCCCGGACAGGGGGTCCGAGCAGTACTTC
.	TRBV30	13	TRBJ1-4	.	CAWSLRSGEKLFF	TGTGCCTGGAGTCTTCGATCCGGTGAAAAACTGTTTTTT
.	TRBV5-1	14	TRBJ1-5	.	CASSTGLGDQPQHF	TGCGCCAGCAGCACCGGCCTGGGCGATCAGCCCCAGCATTTT
.	TRBV4-2	15	TRBJ2-1	TRBD2	CASSQGLAGNNEQFF	TGTGCCAGCAGCCAGGGACTAGCGGGGAACAATGAGCAGTTCTTC
.	TRBV4-1	15	TRBJ1-1	.	CASSHSTAGNTEAFF	TGCGCCAGTAGCCATAGTACGGCGGGGAACACTGAAGCTTTCTTT
.	TRBV28	15	TRBJ1-5	TRBD1	CASSLDRVGNQPQHF	TGTGCCAGCAGTTTAGACAGGGTGGGCAATCAGCCCCAGCATTTT
.	TRBV4-1	16	TRBJ2-7	TRBD1	CASSQARGQGAHEQYF	TGCGCCAGCAGCCAAGCCCGAGGACAGGGGGCCCACGAGCAGTACTTC
once	TRBV4-3	13	TRBJ2-7	TRBD2	CASSQDPGGEQYF	TGCGCCAGCAGCCAGGACCCGGGGGGCGAGCAGTACTTC
.	TRBV9	15	TRBJ1-3	.	CASSVGGIAGNTIYF	TGTGCCAGCAGCGTAGGCGGGATCGCTGGAAACACCATATATTTT